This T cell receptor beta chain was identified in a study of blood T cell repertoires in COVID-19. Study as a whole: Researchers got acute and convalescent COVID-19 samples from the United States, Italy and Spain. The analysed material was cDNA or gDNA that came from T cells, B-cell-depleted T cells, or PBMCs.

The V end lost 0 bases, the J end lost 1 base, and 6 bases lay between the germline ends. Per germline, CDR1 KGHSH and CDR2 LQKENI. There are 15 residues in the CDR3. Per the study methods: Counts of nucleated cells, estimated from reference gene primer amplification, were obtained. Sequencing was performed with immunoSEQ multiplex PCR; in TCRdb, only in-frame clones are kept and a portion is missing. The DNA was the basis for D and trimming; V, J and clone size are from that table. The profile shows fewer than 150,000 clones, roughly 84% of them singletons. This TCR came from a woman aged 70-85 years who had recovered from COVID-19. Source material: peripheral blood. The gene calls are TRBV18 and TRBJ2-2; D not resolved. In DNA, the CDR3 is TGTGCCAGCTCACCACCGGGCCAGAACACCGGGGAGCTGTTTTTT. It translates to CASSPPGQNTGELFF. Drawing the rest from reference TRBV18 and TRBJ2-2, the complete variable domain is NAGVMQNPRHLVRRRGQEARLRCSPMKGHSHVYWYRQLPEEGLKFMVYLQKENIIDESGMPKERFSAEFPKEGPSILRIQQVVRGDSAAYFCASSPPGQNTGELFFGEGSRLTVL.